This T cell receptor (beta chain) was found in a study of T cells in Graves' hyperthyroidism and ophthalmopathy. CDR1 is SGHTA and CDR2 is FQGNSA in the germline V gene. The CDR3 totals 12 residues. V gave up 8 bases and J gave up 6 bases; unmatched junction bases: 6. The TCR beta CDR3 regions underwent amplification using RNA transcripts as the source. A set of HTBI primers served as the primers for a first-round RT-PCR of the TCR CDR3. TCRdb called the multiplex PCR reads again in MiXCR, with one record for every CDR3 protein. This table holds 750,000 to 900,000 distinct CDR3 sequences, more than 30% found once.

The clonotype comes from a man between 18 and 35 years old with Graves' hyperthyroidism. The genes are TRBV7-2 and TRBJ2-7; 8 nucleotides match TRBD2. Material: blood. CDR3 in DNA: TGTGCCAGCCGACGGGGGGGGGGCGAGCAGTACTTC. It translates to CASRRGGGEQYF.